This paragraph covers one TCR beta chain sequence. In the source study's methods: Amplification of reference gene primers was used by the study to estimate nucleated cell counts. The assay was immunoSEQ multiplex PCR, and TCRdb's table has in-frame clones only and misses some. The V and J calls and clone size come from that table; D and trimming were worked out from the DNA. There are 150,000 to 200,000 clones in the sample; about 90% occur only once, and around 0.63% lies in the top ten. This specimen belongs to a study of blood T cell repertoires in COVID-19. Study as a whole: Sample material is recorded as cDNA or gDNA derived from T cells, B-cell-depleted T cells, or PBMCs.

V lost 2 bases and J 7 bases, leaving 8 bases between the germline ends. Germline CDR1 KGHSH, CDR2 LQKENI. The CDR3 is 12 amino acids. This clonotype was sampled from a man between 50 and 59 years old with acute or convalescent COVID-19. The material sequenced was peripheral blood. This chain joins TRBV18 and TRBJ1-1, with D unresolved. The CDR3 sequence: CASSPGQFEAFF. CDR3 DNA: TGTGCCAGCTCACCAGGCCAATTTGAAGCTTTCTTT.